A single sample is the source of the 6 T cell receptor beta chains below, sequenced in a study of blood T cell repertoires in COVID-19. Using immunoSEQ multiplex PCR, the repertoire was profiled, and TCRdb retains in-frame clones only, with some absent. The sample contains some 180,000 clones, around 83% of which appear only once. The material sequenced was PBMCs or T cells enriched from blood (not recorded which). The receptors were sampled from a woman under 40 who had been exposed to COVID-19.

This sequence joins TRBV19 and TRBJ2-1, with 7 bases lining up with TRBD2. CDR3 length equals 11 residues. With V trimmed by 6 bases and J by 13 bases, 6 bases remained unmatched. Germline values: CDR1 LNHDA, CDR2 SQIVND (reference sequence). CDR3 DNA: TGTGCCAGTAGACTTGGGGGGGATCAGTTCTTC. It translates to CASRLGGDQFF.

This chain joins TRBV7-8 and TRBJ2-7; 9 bases align to TRBD2. The CDR3 runs to 16 residues. Germline CDR1 and CDR2: SGHVS and FQNEAQ. V trimming: 6 bases; J trimming: 1 base; junction bases outside the gene matches: 10. The CDR3: CASRLAQRGESYEQYF. The CDR3 DNA sequence: TGTGCCAGCAGACTGGCCCAGCGGGGGGAATCCTACGAGCAGTACTTC.

The CDR3 region is CAAGQASTDTQYF. In DNA form, the CDR3 reads TGTGCCGCGGGGCAGGCAAGCACAGATACGCAGTATTTT. The genes are TRBV19 and TRBJ2-3; possible D gene TRBD2, 6 bases. The CDR3 has 13 residues. The germline V gene encodes CDR1 LNHDA and CDR2 SQIVND (reference sequence). Trimming pared 11 bases from V and 0 bases from J, leaving 12 bases between. The full variable domain, its missing parts supplied by reference TRBV19 and TRBJ2-3, is DGGITQSPKYLFRKEGQNVTLSCEQNLNHDAMYWYRQDPGQGLRLIYYSQIVNDFQKGDIAEGYSVSREKKESFPLTVTSAQKNPTAFYLCAAGQASTDTQYFGPGTRLTVL.

V is TRBV19 and J is TRBJ1-2, with D possibly being TRBD1 (5 bases). Germline V gene data show CDR1 as LNHDA and CDR2 as SQIVND (reference sequence). The V gene lost 3 bases and the J gene lost 4 bases, with 15 bases spanning the gap. The CDR3 is made up of 15 amino acids. The CDR3 DNA follows: TGTGCCAGTAGTATTGAGCGGGGCAGGGTCTATGGCTACACCTTC. Translated, it gives CASSIERGRVYGYTF.

This rearrangement joins TRBV7-3 to TRBJ2-3; TRBD1 matches at 8 bases. There are 12 residues in the CDR3. The J segment lost 6 bases and the V segment lost 5 bases, leaving 1 base of the junction unmatched. CDR1 is SGHTA and CDR2 is FQGTGA in the germline V gene. In DNA form, the CDR3 reads TGTGCCAGCAGCAACAGGGGGGATACGCAGTATTTT. This codes for CASSNRGDTQYF. Combining the CDR3 with reference TRBV7-3 and TRBJ2-3 gives the whole variable domain GAGVSQTPSNKVTEKGKYVELRCDPISGHTALYWYRQSLGQGPEFLIYFQGTGAADDSGLPNDRFFAVRPEGSVSTLKIQRTERGDSAVYLCASSNRGDTQYFGPGTRLTVL.

The V gene is TRBV27, the J gene TRBJ2-2; 7 bases are shared with TRBD1. This CDR3 region has 15 residues. V dropped 4 bases and J dropped 1; count of bases not matched to a gene: 3. The germline V gene has CDR1 MNHEY and CDR2 SMNVEV (reference sequence). In DNA form, the CDR3 reads TGTGCCAGCAGTTCCGGGACAGTGAACACCGGGGAGCTGTTTTTT. Its translation is CASSSGTVNTGELFF.